The source of this T cell receptor (beta chain) is a study of blood T cell repertoires in COVID-19. Study-wide context: The United States, Italy and Spain provided the acute and convalescent COVID-19 samples. From T cells, B-cell-depleted T cells, or PBMCs came the material, which was cDNA or gDNA.

This CDR3 is 18 amino acids long. CDR1 is SGHTA, CDR2 FQGTGA, per germline. V shed 1 base, J shed 6 bases, and the junction held 13 bases outside the gene matches. Assay: immunoSEQ multiplex PCR; the TCRdb copy retains only in-frame clones and omits some. This table has 260,000 or so clones, 80% to 90% appearing once. Sample: peripheral blood. The TCR comes from a man aged 80 or over with acute or convalescent COVID-19. The chain uses TRBV7-3 and TRBJ2-3; 10 positions agree with TRBD2. CDR3 region: CASSLNPGMSGRADTQYF. Written as DNA, the CDR3 is TGTGCCAGCAGCTTAAATCCAGGGATGAGCGGGAGGGCCGATACGCAGTATTTT.